These 4 T cell receptor beta chains share one sample of origin, sequenced in a study of cytomegalovirus exposure and HLA in healthy donors. The PCR contained 60 Vbeta and 13 Jbeta primers. Here immunoSEQ multiplex PCR was the method, and the copy in TCRdb shows in-frame clones only, minus some. The sample includes some 70,000 clones. Sequenced input: PBMCs. Every receptor here comes from a female donor in good health and CMV-seropositive.

The rearrangement uses TRBV27 and TRBJ2-1; TRBD2 is a possible D gene (5 bases). The CDR3 has 13 amino acids. Germline CDR1 MNHEY, CDR2 SMNVEV (reference sequence). Trimming removed 3 bases at V and 3 bases at J, with 6 bases between. Here the CDR3 reads CASSFTSYNEQFF. The CDR3 DNA reads TGTGCCAGCAGTTTTACTAGCTACAATGAGCAGTTCTTC.

This sequence joins TRBV14 and TRBJ2-3; D may be TRBD2 (6 bases). CDR3 length: 16 residues. V was shortened by 0 bases and J by 0 bases, with 10 bases between the two germline ends. Germline CDR1 reads SGHDN; CDR2 reads FVKESK. CDR3 bases: TGTGCCAGCAGCCAAGACTCGGGACTGAGCACAGATACGCAGTATTTT. Translating gives CASSQDSGLSTDTQYF. Full variable domain (outside the CDR3, taken from reference TRBV14 and TRBJ2-3): EAGVTQFPSHSVIEKGQTVTLRCDPISGHDNLYWYRRVMGKEIKFLLHFVKESKQDESGMPNNRFLAERTGGTYSTLKVQPAELEDSGVYFCASSQDSGLSTDTQYFGPGTRLTVL.

Here the CDR3 reads CASSSEQGSYGYTF. CDR3 in DNA: TGCGCCAGCAGCTCCGAACAGGGCTCCTATGGCTACACCTTC. The chain carries TRBV5-1 and TRBJ1-2; the D gene is possibly TRBD1 (6 bases). The CDR3 has 14 residues. Trimming pared 3 bases from V and 4 bases from J, leaving 13 bases between. Germline V gene lookup returns CDR1 SGHRS and CDR2 YFSETQ.

This chain connects TRBV10-3 to TRBJ1-5, with 8 bases matching TRBD1. This CDR3 is built from 14 residues. CDR1 and CDR2 from the germline V gene are ENHRY and SYGVKD. J gave up 3 bases and V 10 bases, and 8 bases lay outside the gene matches. The CDR3, as DNA: TGTGCCACCGACGACAGGGGAGTCAATCAGCCCCAGCATTTT. Translated, it gives CATDDRGVNQPQHF.